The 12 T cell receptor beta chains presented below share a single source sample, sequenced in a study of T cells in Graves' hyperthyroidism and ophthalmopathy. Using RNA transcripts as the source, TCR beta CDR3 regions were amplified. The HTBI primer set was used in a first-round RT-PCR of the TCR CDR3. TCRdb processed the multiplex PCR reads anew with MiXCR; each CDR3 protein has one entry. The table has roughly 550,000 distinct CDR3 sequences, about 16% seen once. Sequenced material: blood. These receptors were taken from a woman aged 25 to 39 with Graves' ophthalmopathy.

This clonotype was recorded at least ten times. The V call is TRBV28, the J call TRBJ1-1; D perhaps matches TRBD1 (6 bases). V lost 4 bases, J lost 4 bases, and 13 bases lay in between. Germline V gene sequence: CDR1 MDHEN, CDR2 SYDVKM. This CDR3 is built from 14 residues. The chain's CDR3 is CASSSGRGRTEAFF. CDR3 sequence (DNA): TGTGCCAGCAGTTCGGGCAGGGGACGCACTGAAGCTTTCTTT. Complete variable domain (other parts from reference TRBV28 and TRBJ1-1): DVKVTQSSRYLVKRTGEKVFLECVQDMDHENMFWYRQDPGLGLRLIYFSYDVKMKEKGDIPEGYSVSREKKERFSLILESASTNQTSMYLCASSSGRGRTEAFFGQGTRLTVV.

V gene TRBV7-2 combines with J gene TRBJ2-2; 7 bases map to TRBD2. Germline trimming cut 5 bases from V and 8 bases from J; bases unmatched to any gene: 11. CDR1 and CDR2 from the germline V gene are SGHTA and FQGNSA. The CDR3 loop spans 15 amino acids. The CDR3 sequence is CASSPLPWGGGELFF. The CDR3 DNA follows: TGTGCCAGCAGCCCACTACCCTGGGGAGGGGGGGAGCTGTTTTTT.

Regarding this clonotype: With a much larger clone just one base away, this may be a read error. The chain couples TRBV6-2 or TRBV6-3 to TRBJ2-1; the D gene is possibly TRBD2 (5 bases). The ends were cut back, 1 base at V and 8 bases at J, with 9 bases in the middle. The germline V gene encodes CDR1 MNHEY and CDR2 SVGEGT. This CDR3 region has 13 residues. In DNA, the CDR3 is TGTGCCAGCAGTTACTTTAACGGGGATGAGCAGTTCTTC. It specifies CASSYFNGDEQFF.

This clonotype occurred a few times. In DNA, the CDR3 is TGTGCCAGCAGCCCCCGTATCGGGGAGCTGTTTTTT. This codes for CASSPRIGELFF. The rearrangement uses TRBV11-3 and TRBJ2-2; no reliable D call. In germline, CDR1 is SGHNT, CDR2 YENEEA. This CDR3 is built from 12 residues. The germline V and J ends were trimmed by 5 bases and 7 bases, with 8 bases remaining between them.

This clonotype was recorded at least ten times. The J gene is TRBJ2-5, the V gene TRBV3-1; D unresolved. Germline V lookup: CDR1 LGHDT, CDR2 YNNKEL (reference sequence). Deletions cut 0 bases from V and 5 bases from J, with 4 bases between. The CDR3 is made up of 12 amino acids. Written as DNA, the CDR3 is TGTGCCAGCAGCCAAGAGTCCGAGACCCAGTACTTC. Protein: CASSQESETQYF.

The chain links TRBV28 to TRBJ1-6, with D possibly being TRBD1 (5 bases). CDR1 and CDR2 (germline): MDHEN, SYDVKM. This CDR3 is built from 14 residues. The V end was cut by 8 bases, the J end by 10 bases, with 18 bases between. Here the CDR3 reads CASGALKGRSPLHF. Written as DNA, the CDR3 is TGTGCCAGCGGGGCACTGAAAGGTCGGTCACCCCTCCACTTT.

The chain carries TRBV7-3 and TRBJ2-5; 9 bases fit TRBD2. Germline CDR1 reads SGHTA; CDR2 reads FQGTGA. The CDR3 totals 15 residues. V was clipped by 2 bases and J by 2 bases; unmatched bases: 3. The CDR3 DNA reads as TGTGCCAGCAGCTTAGGGGCGGGAGGGCAAGAGACCCAGTACTTC. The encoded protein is CASSLGAGGQETQYF.

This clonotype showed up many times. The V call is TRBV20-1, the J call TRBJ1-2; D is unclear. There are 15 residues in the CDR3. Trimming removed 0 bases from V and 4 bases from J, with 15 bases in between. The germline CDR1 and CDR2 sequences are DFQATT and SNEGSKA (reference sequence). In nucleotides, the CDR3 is TGCAGTGCTAGAGATATTGGGTACCGTGCCTATGGCTACACCTTC. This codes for CSARDIGYRAYGYTF.

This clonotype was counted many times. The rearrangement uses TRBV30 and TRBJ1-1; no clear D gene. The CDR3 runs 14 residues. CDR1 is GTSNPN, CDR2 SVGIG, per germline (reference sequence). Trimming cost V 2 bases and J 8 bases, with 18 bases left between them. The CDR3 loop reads CAWSSVWLRLEAFF. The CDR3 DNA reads TGTGCCTGGAGTTCTGTTTGGCTCCGGCTAGAAGCTTTCTTT.

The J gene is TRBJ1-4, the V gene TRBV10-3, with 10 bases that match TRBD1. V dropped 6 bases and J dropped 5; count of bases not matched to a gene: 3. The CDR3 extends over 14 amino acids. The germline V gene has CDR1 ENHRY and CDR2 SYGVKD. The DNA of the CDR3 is TGTGCCATCAGGCAGGGACAGGGGAATGAAAAACTGTTTTTT. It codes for CAIRQGQGNEKLFF.

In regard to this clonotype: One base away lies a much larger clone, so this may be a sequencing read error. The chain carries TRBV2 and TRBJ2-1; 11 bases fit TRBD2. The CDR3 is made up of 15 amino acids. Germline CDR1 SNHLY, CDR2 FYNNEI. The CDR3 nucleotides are TGTGCCGGCAGTGCCAAAGGACTAGCGGGCAATGAGCAGTTCTTC. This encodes CAGSAKGLAGNEQFF.

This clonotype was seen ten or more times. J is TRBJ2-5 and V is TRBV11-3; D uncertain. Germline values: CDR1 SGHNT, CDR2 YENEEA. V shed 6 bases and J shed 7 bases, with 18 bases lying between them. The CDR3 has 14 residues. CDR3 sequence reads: CASSASSSSGTQYF. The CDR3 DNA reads TGTGCCAGCAGTGCTAGTTCTAGTTCCGGGACCCAGTACTTC.